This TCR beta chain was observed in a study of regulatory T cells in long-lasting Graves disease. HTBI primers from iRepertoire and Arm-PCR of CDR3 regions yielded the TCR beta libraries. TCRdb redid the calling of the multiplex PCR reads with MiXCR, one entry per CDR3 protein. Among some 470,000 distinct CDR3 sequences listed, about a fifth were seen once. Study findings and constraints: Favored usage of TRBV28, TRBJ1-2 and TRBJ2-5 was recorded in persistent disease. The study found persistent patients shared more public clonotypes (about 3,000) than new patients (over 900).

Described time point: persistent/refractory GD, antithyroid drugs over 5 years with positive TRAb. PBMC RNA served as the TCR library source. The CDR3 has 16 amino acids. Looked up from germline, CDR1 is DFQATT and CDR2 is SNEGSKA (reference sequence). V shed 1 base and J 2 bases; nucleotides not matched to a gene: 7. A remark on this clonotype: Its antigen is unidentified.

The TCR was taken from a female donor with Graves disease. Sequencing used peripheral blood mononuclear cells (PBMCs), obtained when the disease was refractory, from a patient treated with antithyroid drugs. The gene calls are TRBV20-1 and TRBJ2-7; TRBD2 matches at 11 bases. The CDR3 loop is CSARGPGTSGTYEQYF. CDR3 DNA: TGCAGTGCTAGAGGACCCGGGACTAGCGGTACCTACGAGCAGTACTTC.